The 16 T cell receptor beta chains below were found in one sample sequenced in a study of cytomegalovirus exposure and HLA in healthy donors. The primer mix had 60 Vbeta and 13 Jbeta primers. The assay was immunoSEQ multiplex PCR, and TCRdb's table has in-frame clones only and misses some. Of some 120,000 clones listed, more than 80% are singletons. What was sequenced was PBMCs. Receptor source: a young woman in good health and CMV-seropositive.

V and J are TRBV15 and TRBJ2-3; a possible D gene is TRBD2 (6 bases). The germline CDR1 and CDR2 sequences are LNHNV and YYDKDF (reference sequence). V was cut by 1 base and J by 0 bases, with 17 bases left in between. The length of the CDR3 is 18 residues. The CDR3 region has the DNA TGTGCCACCAGCAGAGCTAGCGCCTCATCCTCTAGCACAGATACGCAGTATTTT. This codes for CATSRASASSSSTDTQYF.

As concerns this clone: This CDR3 is also generated by other DNA sequences in the sample. The chain joins TRBV5-1 to TRBJ2-5; TRBD2 might be the D (6 bases). Trimming shortened V by 0 bases and J by 5 bases, and 8 bases separated the two germline ends. This CDR3 is 13 amino acids long. CDR1 and CDR2 from the germline V gene are SGHRS and YFSETQ. CDR3 amino acids: CASSLGGGETQYF. The CDR3 DNA reads as TGCGCCAGCAGCTTGGGCGGAGGGGAGACCCAGTACTTC.

J is TRBJ1-1 and V is TRBV2, with 8 positions matching TRBD1. Germline CDR1 and CDR2: SNHLY and FYNNEI. V shed 7 bases, J shed 4 bases, and the junction held 14 bases outside the gene matches. The CDR3 totals 16 residues. The CDR3 nucleotides read TGTGCCAGCACTGGACGGACCAGGGGGCTGGCCACTGAAGCTTTCTTT. Translating gives CASTGRTRGLATEAFF. Supplemented by reference TRBV2 and TRBJ1-1, the full variable domain reads EPEVTQTPSHQVTQMGQEVILRCVPISNHLYFYWYRQILGQKVEFLVSFYNNEISEKSEIFDDQFSVERPDGSNFTLKIRSTKLEDSAMYFCASTGRTRGLATEAFFGQGTRLTVV.

The chain recombines TRBV5-1 with TRBJ2-1; possibly TRBD1 for D (5 bases). V gave up 2 bases and J gave up 7 bases, with 7 bases separating them. Germline CDR1 and CDR2: SGHRS and YFSETQ. The CDR3 contains 12 residues. The CDR3: CASSLGANEQFF. Here the CDR3 DNA reads TGCGCCAGCAGCTTAGGGGCGAATGAGCAGTTCTTC.

V gene TRBV29-1 combines with J gene TRBJ2-2; D is possibly TRBD2 (5 bases). There are 14 residues in the CDR3. Germline CDR1 and CDR2: SQVTM and ANQGSEA. The germline V and J ends were trimmed by 6 bases and 4 bases, with 15 bases remaining between them. In nucleotides, the CDR3 is TGCAGCGTACTACACGAGCGGTTCACCGGGGAGCTGTTTTTT. Its protein product is CSVLHERFTGELFF.

V is TRBV5-4 and J is TRBJ1-1; no clear D. CDR1 and CDR2 (germline): SGHNT, YYREEE (reference sequence). The V and J ends lost 3 bases and 11 bases respectively, with 23 bases between them. The CDR3 consists of 15 residues. The CDR3, as DNA: TGTGCCAGCAGCTCGACCGACACACCATCCTCATCTGCTTTCTTT. Its translation: CASSSTDTPSSSAFF.

The gene calls are TRBV4-2 and TRBJ2-7; the D gene is possibly TRBD1 (7 bases). The CDR3 has 16 residues. Germline assignment: CDR1 LGHNA and CDR2 YNFKEQ. The V end lost 1 base, the J end lost 2 bases, and 15 bases lay between the germline ends. The CDR3: CASSQGAGTDAYEQYF. In nucleotides, the CDR3 is TGTGCCAGCAGCCAAGGGGCGGGGACAGATGCCTACGAGCAGTACTTC.

V and J are TRBV28 and TRBJ1-6, with TRBD1 matching over 7 bases. This CDR3 spans 15 amino acids. The germline gives CDR1 MDHEN, CDR2 SYDVKM. Trimming took 6 bases from V and 10 from J; bases not matched to a gene: 12. The CDR3 reads CASSPPEGAGSPLHF. In DNA, the CDR3 is TGTGCCAGCAGCCCCCCTGAGGGGGCAGGGTCACCCCTCCACTTT.

This clone occurred a few times. CDR3 nucleotides: TGTGCCAGCAGCGCGGGACAGGGTGGAACTGAAGCTTTCTTT. Translating it yields CASSAGQGGTEAFF. V and J are TRBV9 and TRBJ1-1, with 9 bases lining up with TRBD1. J lost 5 bases, V lost 3 bases, and 5 bases had no gene match. The CDR3 contains 14 residues. CDR1 and CDR2 (germline): SGDLS, YYNGEE.

The rearrangement links TRBV28 to TRBJ1-1; D is ambiguous. Per the germline V gene, CDR1 is MDHEN and CDR2 is SYDVKM. V was clipped by 6 bases and J by 9 bases, with 17 bases between them. This CDR3 has 13 residues. The DNA for the CDR3 is TGTGCCAGCAGAGTCTCCTTTACGGGAAAAGCTTTCTTT. Its protein product is CASRVSFTGKAFF.

The CDR3, as DNA: TGTGCCAGCTCACCAACTACATTGAACACTGAAGCTTTCTTT. Translated: CASSPTTLNTEAFF. The V and J genes are TRBV18 and TRBJ1-1, with D uncertain. The V gene lost 2 bases and the J gene lost 0 bases, with 7 bases spanning the gap. The CDR3 length is 14 residues. Germline V gene data show CDR1 as KGHSH and CDR2 as LQKENI.

V usage is TRBV7-8 and J usage is TRBJ1-1; D not resolved. From germline, CDR1 is SGHVS and CDR2 FQNEAQ. The CDR3 spans 13 residues. The germline V and J ends were trimmed by 5 bases and 4 bases, with 11 bases remaining between them. CDR3 amino acids: CASSPPGSTEAFF. Written as DNA, the CDR3 is TGTGCCAGCAGCCCCCCGGGGAGCACTGAAGCTTTCTTT.

The rearrangement joins TRBV7-5 to TRBJ1-2; the table's D call, TRBD1, was not checked against the DNA. TRBV7-5 is noted as a pseudogene. This CDR3 region has 15 residues. CDR3 in DNA: TGTGCCAGAAGCTACTACAGGGGTTGGAACTATGGCTACACCTTC. Residues: CARSYYRGWNYGYTF.

A single count supports this clone. The CDR3 loop reads CASSPQAKGTYGYTF. The CDR3 nucleotides are TGTGCCAGCAGCCCACAGGCGAAAGGAACCTATGGCTACACCTTC. This sequence joins TRBV11-2 and TRBJ1-2; possibly TRBD1 for D (5 bases). The CDR3 is 15 amino acids. V was trimmed by 5 bases and J by 4 bases, leaving 17 bases between them. Looked up from germline, CDR1 is SGHAT and CDR2 is FQNNGV. Drawing the rest from reference TRBV11-2 and TRBJ1-2, the complete variable domain is EAGVAQSPRYKIIEKRQSVAFWCNPISGHATLYWYQQILGQGPKLLIQFQNNGVVDDSQLPKDRFSAERLKGVDSTLKIQPAKLEDSAVYLCASSPQAKGTYGYTFGSGTRLTVV.

The chain joins TRBV18 to TRBJ2-6; D is perhaps TRBD1 (5 bases). The germline V gene has CDR1 KGHSH and CDR2 LQKENI. The CDR3 covers 15 residues. V was trimmed by 3 bases and J by 1 base, leaving 7 bases between them. The CDR3 DNA reads TGTGCCAGCTCACCGCAGGGATCTGGGGCCAACGTCCTGACTTTC. Encoded protein: CASSPQGSGANVLTF.

The rearrangement uses TRBV10-3 and TRBJ2-1; 11 bases are a match to TRBD2. Germline trimming cut 4 bases from V and 2 bases from J; bases unmatched to any gene: 7. There are 17 residues in the CDR3. Per germline, CDR1 ENHRY and CDR2 SYGVKD. The CDR3 DNA reads as TGTGCCATCAGTGGTATACTAGCGGGGGCGACCTACAATGAGCAGTTCTTC. Protein: CAISGILAGATYNEQFF.